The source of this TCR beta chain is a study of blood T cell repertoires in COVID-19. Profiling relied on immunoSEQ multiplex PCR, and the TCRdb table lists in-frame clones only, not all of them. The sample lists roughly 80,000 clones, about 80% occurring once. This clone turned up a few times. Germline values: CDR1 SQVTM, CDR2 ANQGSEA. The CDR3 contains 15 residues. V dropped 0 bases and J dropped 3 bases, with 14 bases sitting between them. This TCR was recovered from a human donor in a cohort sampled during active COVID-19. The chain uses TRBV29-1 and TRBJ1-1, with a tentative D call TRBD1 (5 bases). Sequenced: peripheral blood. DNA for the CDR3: TGCAGCGTTGAAGACCTACGCCCAGGGCACACTGAAGCTTTCTTT. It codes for CSVEDLRPGHTEAFF. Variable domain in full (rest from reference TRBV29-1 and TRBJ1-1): SAVISQKPSRDICQRGTSLTIQCQVDSQVTMMFWYRQQPGQSLTLIATANQGSEATYESGFVIDKFPISRPNLTFSTLTVSNMSPEDSSIYLCSVEDLRPGHTEAFFGQGTRLTVV.